This note documents a single T cell receptor (beta chain) sequence. Its antigen is as yet unknown. The data stem from a study of T cells in Graves' hyperthyroidism and ophthalmopathy. Overall study results and limits: Blood samples included most of the expanded thyroid clonotypes exceeding 0.001.

TCR beta CDR3 regions were amplified from RNA transcripts. A set of HTBI primers served as the primers for a first-round RT-PCR of the TCR CDR3. In TCRdb, the multiplex PCR reads were re-called with MiXCR into one record per CDR3 protein. The top ten clones hold over 15% of a sample with 650,000 to 850,000 distinct CDR3 sequences, around 20% of them seen once. Aged 18 to 65, the patients had hyperthyroidism that was newly diagnosed and had lasted under 2 months. Predating any ophthalmopathy symptoms, the blood sample was taken at first hyperthyroidism diagnosis. Germline V CDR1 and CDR2: LNHDA, SQIVND (reference sequence). J was trimmed by 0 bases and V by 7 bases; bases with no gene match: 8. There are 17 residues in the CDR3.

The V gene is TRBV19, the J gene TRBJ2-6; 8 bases agree with TRBD1. The receptor was isolated from a woman between 50 and 59 years old with Graves' hyperthyroidism that later progressed to Graves' ophthalmopathy. The sequenced material came from blood. This CDR3 is CASIPDRASSGANVLTF. CDR3 DNA sequence: TGTGCCAGTATCCCGGACAGGGCTAGCTCTGGGGCCAACGTCCTGACTTTC.